This T cell receptor beta chain comes out of a study of T-cell reconstitution after alpha-beta-depleted transplantation in children. The CDR3 loop spans 13 amino acids. V lost 5 bases to trimming and J lost 5 bases, with 9 bases between them. This clonotype has only a few counts. For TCRbeta, the library was prepared with unique molecular identifiers. TCRdb redid the calling of the PCR reads with MiXCR, one entry per CDR3 protein. The sample has more than 500,000 distinct CDR3 sequences, about 10% seen once. This specimen was PBMCs, mostly from graft donor cells, taken 180 days after TCRalphabeta/CD19-depleted stem cell transplant. The TCR comes from a female patient between 2 and 10 years old who had a stem cell transplant for aplastic anemia, so the T cells may come from the graft donor. This chain connects TRBV12-3 or TRBV12-4 to TRBJ2-2; D ambiguous. The CDR3 DNA sequence: TGTGCCAGCAGTATGAGACTTACCGGGGAGCTGTTTTTT. It codes for CASSMRLTGELFF.